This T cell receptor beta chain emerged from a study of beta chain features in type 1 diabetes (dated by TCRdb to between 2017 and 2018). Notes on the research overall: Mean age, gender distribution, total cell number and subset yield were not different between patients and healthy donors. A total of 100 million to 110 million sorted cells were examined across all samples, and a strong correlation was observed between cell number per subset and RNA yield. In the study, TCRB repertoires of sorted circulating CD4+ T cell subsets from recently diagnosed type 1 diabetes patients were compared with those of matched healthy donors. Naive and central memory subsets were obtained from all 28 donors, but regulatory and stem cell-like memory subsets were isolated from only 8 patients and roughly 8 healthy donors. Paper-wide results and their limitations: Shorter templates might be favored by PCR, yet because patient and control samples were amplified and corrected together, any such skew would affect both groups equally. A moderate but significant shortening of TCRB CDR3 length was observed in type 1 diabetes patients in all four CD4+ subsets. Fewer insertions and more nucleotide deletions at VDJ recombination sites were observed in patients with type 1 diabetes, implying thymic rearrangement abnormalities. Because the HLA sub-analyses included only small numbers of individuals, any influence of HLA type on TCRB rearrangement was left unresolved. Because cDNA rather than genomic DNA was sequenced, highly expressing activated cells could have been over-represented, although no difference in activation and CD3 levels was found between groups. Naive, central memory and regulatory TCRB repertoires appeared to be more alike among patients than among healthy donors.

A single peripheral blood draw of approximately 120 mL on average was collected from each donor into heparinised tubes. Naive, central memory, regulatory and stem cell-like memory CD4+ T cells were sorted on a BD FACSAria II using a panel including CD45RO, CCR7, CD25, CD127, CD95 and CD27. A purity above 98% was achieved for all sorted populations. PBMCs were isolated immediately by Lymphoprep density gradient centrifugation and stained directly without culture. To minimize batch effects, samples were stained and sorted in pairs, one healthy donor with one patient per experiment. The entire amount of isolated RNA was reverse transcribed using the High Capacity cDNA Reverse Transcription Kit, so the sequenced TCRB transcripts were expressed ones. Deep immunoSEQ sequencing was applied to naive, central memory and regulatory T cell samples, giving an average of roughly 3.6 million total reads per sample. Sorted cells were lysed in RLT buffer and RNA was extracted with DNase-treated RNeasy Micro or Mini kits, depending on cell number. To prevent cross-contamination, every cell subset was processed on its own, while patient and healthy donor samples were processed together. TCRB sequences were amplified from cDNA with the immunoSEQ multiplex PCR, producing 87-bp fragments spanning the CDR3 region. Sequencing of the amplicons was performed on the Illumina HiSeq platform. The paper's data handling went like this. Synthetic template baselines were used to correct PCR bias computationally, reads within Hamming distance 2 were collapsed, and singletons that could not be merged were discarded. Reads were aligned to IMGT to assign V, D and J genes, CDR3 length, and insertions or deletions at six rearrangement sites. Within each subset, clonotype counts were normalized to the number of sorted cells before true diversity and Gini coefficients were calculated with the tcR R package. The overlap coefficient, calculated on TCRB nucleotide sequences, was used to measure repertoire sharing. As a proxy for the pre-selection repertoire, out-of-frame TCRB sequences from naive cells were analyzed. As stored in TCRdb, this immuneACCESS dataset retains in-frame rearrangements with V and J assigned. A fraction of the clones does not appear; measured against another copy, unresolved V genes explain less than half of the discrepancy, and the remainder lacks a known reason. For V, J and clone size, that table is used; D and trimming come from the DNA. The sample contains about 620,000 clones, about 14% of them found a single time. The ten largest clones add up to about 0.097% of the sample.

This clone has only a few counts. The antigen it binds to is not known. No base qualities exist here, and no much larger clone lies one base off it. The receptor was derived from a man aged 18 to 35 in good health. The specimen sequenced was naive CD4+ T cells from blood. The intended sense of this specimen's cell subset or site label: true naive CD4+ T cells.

The CDR3 has the sequence CAWRAGAGNQPQHF. The DNA sequence is TGTGCCTGGAGAGCGGGGGCCGGCAATCAGCCCCAGCATTTT. This receptor chain uses TRBV30 and TRBJ1-5; the D gene is perhaps TRBD1, on 6 matching bases. CDR1 and CDR2, per the germline V gene (reference sequence), are GTSNPN and SVGIG. The CDR3 has 14 amino acids, counting the end cysteine and phenylalanine. Only the CDR3 region is kept as DNA, spanning 42 bases read in frame from base 1. Trimming at the junction amounts to 3 bases on V and 2 bases on J, and the germline ends lie 11 bases apart.